This T cell receptor (beta chain) emerged from a study of patients and donors after allogeneic stem cell transplantation. One entry per CDR3 protein results from TCRdb running MiXCR on the RT-PCR reads. The sample has hundreds of thousands of distinct CDR3 sequences, 38% seen once; the top ten hold roughly 12%. This clonotype has a handful of counts. The specimen was blood, either unsorted or a sorted T cell fraction (not recorded which). The source of this sequence is a human donor who was either an allogeneic HSCT recipient or a stem cell or donor lymphocyte infusion donor (not recorded which). It is not recorded whose cells these are; they may come from a transplant donor.

CDR3 amino acids: CASSFTSGGAGYF. The CDR3, as DNA: TGTGCCAGCAGCTTTACTAGCGGGGGGGCCGGGTATTTT. The chain couples TRBV3-1 to TRBJ2-3, with 13 bases lining up with TRBD2. CDR1 LGHDT and CDR2 YNNKEL come from the germline V gene (reference sequence). The CDR3 runs 13 residues. After removal of 5 bases from V and 14 bases from J, the junction contained 7 bases not matched to a gene.